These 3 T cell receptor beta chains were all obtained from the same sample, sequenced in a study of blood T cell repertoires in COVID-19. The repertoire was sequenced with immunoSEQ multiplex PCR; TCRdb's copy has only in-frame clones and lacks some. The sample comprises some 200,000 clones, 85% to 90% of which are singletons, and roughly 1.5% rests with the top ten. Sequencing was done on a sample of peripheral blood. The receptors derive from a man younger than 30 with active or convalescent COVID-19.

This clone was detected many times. The CDR3 DNA sequence: TGCGCCAGCAGCTCACACGGGACAGGGGCAGATACGCAGTATTTT. As protein: CASSSHGTGADTQYF. V usage is TRBV5-1 and J usage is TRBJ2-3; 10 nucleotides align to TRBD1. V shed 3 bases, J shed 4 bases, and the junction held 5 bases outside the gene matches. Germline CDR1 reads SGHRS; CDR2 reads YFSETQ. The CDR3 sequence is 15 residues long.

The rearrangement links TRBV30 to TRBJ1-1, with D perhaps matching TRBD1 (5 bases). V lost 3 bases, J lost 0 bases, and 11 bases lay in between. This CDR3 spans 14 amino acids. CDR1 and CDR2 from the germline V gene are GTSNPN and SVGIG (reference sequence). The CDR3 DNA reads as TGTGCCTGGAGGTCGGGACTCCTGAACACTGAAGCTTTCTTT. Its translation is CAWRSGLLNTEAFF.

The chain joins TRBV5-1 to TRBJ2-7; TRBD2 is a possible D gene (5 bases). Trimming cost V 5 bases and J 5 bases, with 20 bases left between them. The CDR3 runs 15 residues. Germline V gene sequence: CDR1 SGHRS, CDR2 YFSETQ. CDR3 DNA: TGCGCCAGCAGTTCCGACTATTTCCGCCGGGACGAGCAGTACTTC. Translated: CASSSDYFRRDEQYF.